The 25 T cell receptor beta chains below come from one sample, sequenced in a study of T cell responses to AZD1222 COVID-19 vaccine. Profiled with immunoSEQ multiplex PCR; TCRdb holds only in-frame clones, not every one. The table includes 120,000 or so clones, around 89% detected once. The sample was peripheral blood, taken on day 0 of AZD1222 vaccination. The receptor set was obtained from an adult in good health.

The chain employs TRBV9 and TRBJ1-4; D remains unclear. The V end was cut by 3 bases, the J end by 8 bases, with 5 bases between. The CDR3 has 11 residues. In germline, CDR1 is SGDLS, CDR2 YYNGEE. The CDR3 bases are TGTGCCAGCAGCGACAGCGAAAAACTGTTTTTT. Translation: CASSDSEKLFF.

This sequence joins TRBV3-1 (or the pseudogene TRBV3-2) and TRBJ2-7; TRBD2 matches at 8 bases. Trimming removed 4 bases from V and 5 bases from J; junction bases left unmatched: 10. This CDR3 has 15 residues. Germline values: CDR1 LGHDT, CDR2 YNNKEL (reference sequence). CDR3 in DNA: TGTGCCAGCAGCCCGGGGGGGGTAGGTTTAGACGAGCAGTACTTC. Amino acids: CASSPGGVGLDEQYF.

This clone was seen only a few times. The DNA for the CDR3 is TGTGCCAGCAGTTACTCCAGGGCCAGTAATGAAAAACTGTTTTTT. The encoded protein is CASSYSRASNEKLFF. The rearrangement links TRBV6-5 to TRBJ1-4, with D tentatively TRBD1 (5 bases). The germline V gene encodes CDR1 MNHEY and CDR2 SVGAGI. The CDR3 length is 15 residues. V was clipped by 0 bases and J by 4 bases, with 9 bases between them.

This chain links TRBV10-2 with TRBJ2-1; 8 nucleotides agree with TRBD2. Germline CDR1 is WSHSY and CDR2 is SAAADI. The CDR3 consists of 14 residues. The J segment lost 7 bases and the V segment lost 6 bases, leaving 8 bases of the junction unmatched. The CDR3 DNA follows: TGCGCCAGCAGGCGGGAGGATGGGTGGAATGAGCAGTTCTTC. This codes for CASRREDGWNEQFF.

The chain employs TRBV11-2 and TRBJ1-1; D gene unclear. Trimming cost V 5 bases and J 1 base, with 5 bases left between them. There are 12 residues in the CDR3. Looked up from germline, CDR1 is SGHAT and CDR2 is FQNNGV. The CDR3 region has the DNA TGTGCCAGCAGCCCACAGAACACTGAAGCTTTCTTT. Translating gives CASSPQNTEAFF. Together with reference TRBV11-2 and TRBJ1-1, the CDR3 gives the full variable domain: EAGVAQSPRYKIIEKRQSVAFWCNPISGHATLYWYQQILGQGPKLLIQFQNNGVVDDSQLPKDRFSAERLKGVDSTLKIQPAKLEDSAVYLCASSPQNTEAFFGQGTRLTVV.

The chain carries TRBV3-1 (or the pseudogene TRBV3-2) and TRBJ2-3; possible D gene TRBD2, 6 bases. This CDR3 contains 16 residues. V lost 4 bases and J lost 2, with 16 bases in between. Germline CDR1 LGHDT, CDR2 YNNKEL (reference sequence). CDR3 nucleotide sequence: TGTGCCAGCAGCCCACCGGGACTCACAGTCACAGATACGCAGTATTTT. Translating gives CASSPPGLTVTDTQYF.

This sequence joins TRBV24-1 and TRBJ2-3, with TRBD1 matching over 7 bases. Losses at the gene ends were 4 bases for V and 1 base for J; bases not matched to a gene: 7. In germline, CDR1 is KGHDR, CDR2 SFDVKD. The CDR3 consists of 16 residues. CDR3 loop: CATSDPRDRGTDTQYF. In DNA form, the CDR3 reads TGTGCCACCAGTGACCCAAGAGACAGGGGCACAGATACGCAGTATTTT.

The gene calls are TRBV29-1 and TRBJ2-7; 9 bases map to TRBD2. CDR1 is SQVTM, CDR2 ANQGSEA, per germline. The V segment lost 7 bases and the J segment 5 bases; nucleotides outside the gene matches: 12. CDR3 length equals 14 residues. The CDR3: CSADVSGRVNEQYF. In DNA form, the CDR3 reads TGCAGCGCAGACGTTAGCGGGAGAGTCAACGAGCAGTACTTC.

The chain carries TRBV30 and TRBJ1-2, with D hard to call. The CDR3 runs 13 residues. Per germline, CDR1 GTSNPN and CDR2 SVGIG (reference sequence). V lost 0 bases and J lost 4, with 9 bases in between. For the CDR3, the DNA is TGTGCCTGGAGTGTACTAGGTGTCTATGGCTACACCTTC. Its translation: CAWSVLGVYGYTF.

The V and J genes are TRBV12-3 or TRBV12-4 and TRBJ1-2; no clear D. The CDR3 sequence is 8 residues long. V gave up 7 bases and J gave up 6 bases, with 0 bases separating them. The CDR3 bases are TGTGCCAGCAATGGCTACACCTTC. Protein sequence: CASNGYTF.

V gene TRBV30 combines with J gene TRBJ2-7, with D uncertain. The germline V and J ends were trimmed by 3 bases and 0 bases, with 15 bases remaining between them. The germline V gene has CDR1 GTSNPN and CDR2 SVGIG (reference sequence). The CDR3 runs 15 residues. CDR3 in DNA: TGTGCCTGGAGGAGAACCGCCGGGTCCTCCTACGAGCAGTACTTC. Its translation: CAWRRTAGSSYEQYF.

This sequence joins TRBV25-1 and TRBJ1-2, with 9 nucleotides matching TRBD1. The V and J ends lost 3 bases and 5 bases, in that order; junction bases with no gene match: 7. CDR1 is MGHDK and CDR2 is SYGVNS in the germline V gene. The CDR3 consists of 15 residues. The CDR3 sequence: CASSEPGQGKYGYTF. DNA for the CDR3: TGTGCCAGCAGTGAGCCCGGACAGGGGAAATATGGCTACACCTTC.

In this sample, this clone turned up once. The J gene is TRBJ1-4, the V gene TRBV7-9; D may be TRBD1 (6 bases). The CDR3 is 17 amino acids. Trimming shortened V by 6 bases and J by 6 bases, and 23 bases separated the two germline ends. The germline V gene encodes CDR1 SEHNR and CDR2 FQNEAQ (reference sequence). The CDR3 loop reads CASSSPPRDTDDEKLFF. CDR3 DNA: TGTGCCAGCAGTTCACCTCCCCGGGACACAGACGATGAAAAACTGTTTTTT. The full variable domain, completed using reference TRBV7-9 and TRBJ1-4, is DTGVSQNPRHKITKRGQNVTFRCDPISEHNRLYWYRQTLGQGPEFLTYFQNEAQLEKSRLLSDRFSAERPKGSFSTLEIQRTEQGDSAMYLCASSSPPRDTDDEKLFFGSGTQLSVL.

The V call is TRBV29-1, the J call TRBJ2-7; D unresolved. CDR1 and CDR2 (germline): SQVTM, ANQGSEA. This CDR3 has 13 amino acids. V was clipped by 4 bases and J by 0 bases, with 10 bases between them. For the CDR3, the DNA is TGCAGCGTTGGCTCTTATCCCTCCTACGAGCAGTACTTC. This gives the protein CSVGSYPSYEQYF.

The genes are TRBV7-6 and TRBJ2-1; D unclear. With 4 bases removed from V and 10 bases from J, the gap between germline ends came to 14 bases. CDR1 is SGHVS and CDR2 is FNYEAQ in the germline V gene. The length of the CDR3 is 13 residues. Here the CDR3 reads CASSSYGGREQFF. The CDR3 DNA is TGTGCCAGCAGCTCCTATGGCGGTCGAGAGCAGTTCTTC.

This chain uses TRBV5-1 with TRBJ1-2, with 9 bases aligning to TRBD1. CDR1 is SGHRS and CDR2 is YFSETQ in the germline V gene. V lost 3 bases, J lost 8 bases, and 8 bases stayed unmatched. The CDR3 is made up of 14 amino acids. The DNA for the CDR3 is TGCGCCAGCAGCTGGGGACAGGGAGGAGAGGGCTACACCTTC. Residues: CASSWGQGGEGYTF.

The chain uses TRBV19 and TRBJ1-1; TRBD1 is a possible D gene (5 bases). V was pared by 7 bases and J by 5 bases, with 14 bases between. Germline V lookup: CDR1 LNHDA, CDR2 SQIVND (reference sequence). The CDR3 has 13 amino acids. The CDR3 loop reads CASTFGGWTEAFF. CDR3 DNA: TGTGCCAGTACGTTTGGGGGGTGGACTGAAGCTTTCTTT.

The CDR3 spells CSVEETNEQFF. For the CDR3, the DNA is TGCAGCGTTGAAGAGACCAATGAGCAGTTCTTC. The chain recombines TRBV29-1 with TRBJ2-1; D is undetermined. Trimming pared 0 bases from V and 6 bases from J, leaving 3 bases between. Germline CDR1 and CDR2: SQVTM and ANQGSEA. The CDR3 is 11 amino acids.

The chain has TRBV2 and TRBJ2-3; D perhaps matches TRBD2 (6 bases). V lost 8 bases and J 6 bases, leaving 9 bases between the germline ends. This CDR3 has 11 residues. The germline gives CDR1 SNHLY, CDR2 FYNNEI. In DNA, the CDR3 is TGTGCCAGCGGACGGGGGGATACGCAGTATTTT. Protein sequence: CASGRGDTQYF. Supplemented by reference TRBV2 and TRBJ2-3, the full variable domain reads EPEVTQTPSHQVTQMGQEVILRCVPISNHLYFYWYRQILGQKVEFLVSFYNNEISEKSEIFDDQFSVERPDGSNFTLKIRSTKLEDSAMYFCASGRGDTQYFGPGTRLTVL.

The chain carries TRBV6-5 and TRBJ2-4; possibly TRBD2 for D (5 bases). CDR1 is MNHEY and CDR2 is SVGAGI in the germline V gene. V was trimmed by 5 bases and J by 1 base, leaving 12 bases between them. CDR3 length equals 15 residues. CDR3 in DNA: TGTGCCAGCAGTAGCGGTGGGCTCGCCAAAAACATTCAGTACTTC. Translated, it gives CASSSGGLAKNIQYF.

This chain's CDR3 is CASSQIRTDYSNQPQHF. Written as DNA, the CDR3 is TGCGCCAGCAGCCAGATCCGGACAGATTATAGCAATCAGCCCCAGCATTTT. V and J are TRBV4-1 and TRBJ1-5, with a possible D match to TRBD1 (6 bases). Trimming took off 3 bases at V and 0 bases at J, with 15 bases between the two ends. The CDR3 runs to 17 residues. Germline lookup yields CDR1 MGHRA and CDR2 YSYEKL.

The chain couples TRBV18 to TRBJ1-1; 12 bases agree with TRBD1. Germline V CDR1 and CDR2: KGHSH, LQKENI. Unmatched junction bases numbered 3, after V lost 3 bases and J lost 1 base. The length of the CDR3 is 16 residues. The CDR3 bases are TGTGCCAGCTCACCGGGACAGGGGGCGCGGAACACTGAAGCTTTCTTT. Its translation: CASSPGQGARNTEAFF.

The chain couples TRBV11-3 to TRBJ2-3; D possibly uses TRBD1 or TRBD2 (5 bases each). Germline values: CDR1 SGHNT, CDR2 YENEEA. CDR3 length: 17 amino acids. Trimming shortened V by 5 bases and J by 0 bases, and 18 bases separated the two germline ends. The DNA of the CDR3 is TGTGCCAGCAGCCGGCTGGAGCCAGGGAGTAGCACAGATACGCAGTATTTT. Protein sequence: CASSRLEPGSSTDTQYF.

This clone showed up just a few times. The chain combines TRBV4-1 with TRBJ2-7; 10 bases fit TRBD1. The junction had 4 bases not matched to a gene; V was cut back by 3 bases and J by 2 bases. This CDR3 is 15 amino acids long. From germline, CDR1 is MGHRA and CDR2 YSYEKL. CDR3 DNA sequence: TGCGCCAGCAGCCAGGGGACAGGGGAAACCTACGAGCAGTACTTC. Translation gives CASSQGTGETYEQYF.

This sequence joins TRBV5-5 and TRBJ2-2, with D perhaps matching TRBD1 or TRBD2 (6 bases each). Germline V gene data show CDR1 as SGHKS and CDR2 as YYEKEE (reference sequence). V shed 10 bases and J shed 0 bases, with 10 bases lying between them. This CDR3 is 13 amino acids long. The CDR3 DNA reads TGTGCCTTCGGGGGCCCGAACACCGGGGAGCTGTTTTTT. Its translation is CAFGGPNTGELFF. The whole variable domain, remainder taken from reference TRBV5-5 and TRBJ2-2, is DAGVTQSPTHLIKTRGQQVTLRCSPISGHKSVSWYQQVLGQGPQFIFQYYEKEERGRGNFPDRFSARQFPNYSSELNVNALLLGDSALYLCAFGGPNTGELFFGEGSRLTVL.